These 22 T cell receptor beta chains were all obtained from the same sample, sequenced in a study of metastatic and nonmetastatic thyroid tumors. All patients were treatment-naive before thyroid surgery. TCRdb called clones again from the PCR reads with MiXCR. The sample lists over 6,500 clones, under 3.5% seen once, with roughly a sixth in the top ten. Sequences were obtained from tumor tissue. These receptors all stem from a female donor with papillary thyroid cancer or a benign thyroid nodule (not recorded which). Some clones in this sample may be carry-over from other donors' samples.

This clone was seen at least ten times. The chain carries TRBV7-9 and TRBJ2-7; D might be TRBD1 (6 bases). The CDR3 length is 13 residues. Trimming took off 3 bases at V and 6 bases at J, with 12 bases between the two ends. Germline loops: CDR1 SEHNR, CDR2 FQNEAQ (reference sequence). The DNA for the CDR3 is TGTGCCAGCAGCTTTACAGGGTATAGCGAGCAGTACTTC. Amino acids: CASSFTGYSEQYF.

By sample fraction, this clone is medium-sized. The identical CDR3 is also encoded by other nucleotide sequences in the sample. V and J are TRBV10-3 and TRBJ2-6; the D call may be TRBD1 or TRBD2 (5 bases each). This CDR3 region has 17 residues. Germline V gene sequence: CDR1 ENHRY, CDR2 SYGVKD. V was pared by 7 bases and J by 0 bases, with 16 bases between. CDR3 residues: CAINPGPTRSGANVLTF. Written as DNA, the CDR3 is TGTGCCATCAATCCGGGACCGACTCGCTCTGGGGCCAACGTCCTGACTTTC.

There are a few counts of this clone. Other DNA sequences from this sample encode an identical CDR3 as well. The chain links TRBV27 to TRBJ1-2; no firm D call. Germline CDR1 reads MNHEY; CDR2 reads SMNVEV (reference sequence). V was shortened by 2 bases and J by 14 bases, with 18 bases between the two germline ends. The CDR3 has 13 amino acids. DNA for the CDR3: TGTGCCAGCAGTTTACGCGAAGACTATGGCAATACCTTC. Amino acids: CASSLREDYGNTF.

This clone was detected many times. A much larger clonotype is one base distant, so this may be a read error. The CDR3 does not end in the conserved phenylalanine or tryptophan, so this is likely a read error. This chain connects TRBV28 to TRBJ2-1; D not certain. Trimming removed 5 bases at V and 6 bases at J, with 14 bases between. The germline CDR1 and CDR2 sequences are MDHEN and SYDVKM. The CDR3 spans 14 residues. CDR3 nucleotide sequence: TGTGCCAGCAGTCCCCCGACCAAGATCAATGAGCAGTTCGTC. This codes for CASSPPTKINEQFV.

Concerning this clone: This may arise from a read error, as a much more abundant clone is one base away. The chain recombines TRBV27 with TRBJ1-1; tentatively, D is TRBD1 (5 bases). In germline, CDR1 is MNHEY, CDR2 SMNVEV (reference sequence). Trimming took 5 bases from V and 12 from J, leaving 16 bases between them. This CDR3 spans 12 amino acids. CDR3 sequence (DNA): TGTGCCAGCAGTCCCTTGGGGCAGGCGCCTTTCTTT. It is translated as CASSPLGQAPFF.

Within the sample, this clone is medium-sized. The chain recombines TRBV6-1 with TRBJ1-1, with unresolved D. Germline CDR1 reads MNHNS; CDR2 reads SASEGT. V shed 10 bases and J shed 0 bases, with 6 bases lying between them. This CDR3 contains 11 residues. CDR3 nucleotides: TGTGCCACCTGGTTGAACACTGAAGCTTTCTTT. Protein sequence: CATWLNTEAFF.

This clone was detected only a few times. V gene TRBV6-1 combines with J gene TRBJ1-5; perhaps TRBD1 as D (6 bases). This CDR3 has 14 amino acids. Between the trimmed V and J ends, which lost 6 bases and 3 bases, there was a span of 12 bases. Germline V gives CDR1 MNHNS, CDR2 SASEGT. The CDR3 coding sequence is TGTGCCAGCAGCAGGGGCATGTCCAATCAGCCCCAGCATTTT. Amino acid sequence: CASSRGMSNQPQHF.

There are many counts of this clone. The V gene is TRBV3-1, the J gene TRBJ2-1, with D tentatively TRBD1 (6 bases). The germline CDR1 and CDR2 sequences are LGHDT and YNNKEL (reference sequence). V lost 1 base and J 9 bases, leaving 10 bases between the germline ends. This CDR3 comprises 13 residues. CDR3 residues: CASSQGGLTEQFF. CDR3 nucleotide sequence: TGTGCCAGCAGCCAAGGGGGGCTCACTGAGCAGTTCTTC.

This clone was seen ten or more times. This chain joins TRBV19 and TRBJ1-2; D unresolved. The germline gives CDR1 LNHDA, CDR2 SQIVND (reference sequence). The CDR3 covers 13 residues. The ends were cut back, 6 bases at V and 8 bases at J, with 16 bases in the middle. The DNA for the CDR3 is TGTGCCAGTAGAAAGGACGGGCATCCGGGCTACACCTTC. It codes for CASRKDGHPGYTF.

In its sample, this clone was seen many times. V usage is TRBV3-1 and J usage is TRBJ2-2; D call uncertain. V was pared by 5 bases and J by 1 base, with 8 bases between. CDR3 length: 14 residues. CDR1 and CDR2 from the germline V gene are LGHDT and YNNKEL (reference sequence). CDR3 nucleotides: TGTGCCAGCAGCTACCTAAAGAACACCGGGGAGCTGTTTTTT. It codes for CASSYLKNTGELFF.

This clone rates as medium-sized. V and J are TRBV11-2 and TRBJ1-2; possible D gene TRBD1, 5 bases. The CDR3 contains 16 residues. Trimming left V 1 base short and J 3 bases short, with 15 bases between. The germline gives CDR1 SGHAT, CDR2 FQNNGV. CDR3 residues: CASSLVSGGFYYGYTF. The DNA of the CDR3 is TGTGCCAGCAGCTTAGTTTCCGGGGGATTTTACTATGGCTACACCTTC.

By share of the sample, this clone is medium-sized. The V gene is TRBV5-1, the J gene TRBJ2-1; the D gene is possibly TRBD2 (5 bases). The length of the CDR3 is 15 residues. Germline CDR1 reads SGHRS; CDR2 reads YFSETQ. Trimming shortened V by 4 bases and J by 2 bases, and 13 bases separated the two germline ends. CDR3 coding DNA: TGCGCCAGCAGCACGAGTATCGGGGCCTACAATGAGCAGTTCTTC. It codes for CASSTSIGAYNEQFF.

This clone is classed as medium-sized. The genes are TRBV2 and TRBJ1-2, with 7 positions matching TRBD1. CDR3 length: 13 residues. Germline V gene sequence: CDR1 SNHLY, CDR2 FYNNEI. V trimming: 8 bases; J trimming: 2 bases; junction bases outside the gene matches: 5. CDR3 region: CASLRQGNYGYTF. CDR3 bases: TGTGCCAGCCTCCGACAGGGAAACTATGGCTACACCTTC.

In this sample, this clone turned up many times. CDR3 in DNA: TGTGCCAGCAGCTTAAATACCCCAGATACGCAGTATTTT. Its protein product is CASSLNTPDTQYF. The chain carries TRBV7-3 and TRBJ2-3; no definite D call. With 1 base removed from V and 4 bases from J, the gap between germline ends came to 6 bases. The CDR3 runs to 13 residues. Germline V gene sequence: CDR1 SGHTA, CDR2 FQGTGA.

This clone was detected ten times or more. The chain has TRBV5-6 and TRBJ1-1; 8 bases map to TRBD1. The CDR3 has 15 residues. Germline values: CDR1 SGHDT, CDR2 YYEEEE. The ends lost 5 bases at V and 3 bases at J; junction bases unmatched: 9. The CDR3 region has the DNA TGTGCCAGCAGTCCCGCAGGGGGCCGGGACACTGAAGCTTTCTTT. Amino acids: CASSPAGGRDTEAFF.

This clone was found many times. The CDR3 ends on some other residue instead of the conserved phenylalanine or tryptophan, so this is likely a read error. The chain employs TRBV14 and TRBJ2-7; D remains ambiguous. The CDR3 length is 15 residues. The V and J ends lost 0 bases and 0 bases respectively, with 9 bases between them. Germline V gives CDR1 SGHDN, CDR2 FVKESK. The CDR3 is CASSQDPSASYEQYL. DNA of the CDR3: TGTGCCAGCAGCCAAGATCCGAGCGCCTCCTACGAGCAGTACCTC.

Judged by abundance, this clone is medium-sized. The CDR3 spells CASARSYEQYF. CDR3 bases: TGTGCCAGCGCCAGGTCCTACGAGCAGTACTTC. This chain links TRBV6-2 or TRBV6-3 with TRBJ2-7; D is undetermined. The V gene lost 8 bases and the J gene lost 1 base, with 6 bases spanning the gap. From germline, CDR1 is MNHEY and CDR2 SVGEGT. The CDR3 is 11 residues long.

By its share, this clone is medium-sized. The CDR3 nucleotides read TGTGCCAGCAGTGCGGACAGGGCGGGCAATCAGCCCCAGCATTTT. Its translation: CASSADRAGNQPQHF. The chain joins TRBV12-3 or TRBV12-4 to TRBJ1-5; 8 positions match TRBD1. The CDR3 is 15 amino acids. Trimming at V came to 5 bases and at J to 2 bases, leaving 5 bases not matched to a gene.

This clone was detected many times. The CDR3 DNA is TGTGCCAGCAGCTCCCAACAGGACACTGAAGCTTTCTTT. Its protein product is CASSSQQDTEAFF. The gene calls are TRBV7-3 and TRBJ1-1; the D gene is possibly TRBD1 (5 bases). Trimming stripped 4 bases from V and 3 bases from J, with 9 bases between. The CDR3 has 13 residues. Germline CDR1 and CDR2: SGHTA and FQGTGA.

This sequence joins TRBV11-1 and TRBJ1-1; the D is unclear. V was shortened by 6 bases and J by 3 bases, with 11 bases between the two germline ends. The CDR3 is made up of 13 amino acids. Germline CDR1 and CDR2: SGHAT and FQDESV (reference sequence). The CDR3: CASSFTEYTEAFF. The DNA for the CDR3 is TGTGCCAGCAGTTTTACAGAGTACACTGAAGCTTTCTTT.

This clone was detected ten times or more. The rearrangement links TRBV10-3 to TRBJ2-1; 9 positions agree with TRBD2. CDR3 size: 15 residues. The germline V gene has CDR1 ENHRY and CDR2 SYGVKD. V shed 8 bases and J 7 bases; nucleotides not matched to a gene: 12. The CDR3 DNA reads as TGTGCCATCTCCCCTGGGGCGGGAGGGCAGAATGAGCAGTTCTTC. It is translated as CAISPGAGGQNEQFF.

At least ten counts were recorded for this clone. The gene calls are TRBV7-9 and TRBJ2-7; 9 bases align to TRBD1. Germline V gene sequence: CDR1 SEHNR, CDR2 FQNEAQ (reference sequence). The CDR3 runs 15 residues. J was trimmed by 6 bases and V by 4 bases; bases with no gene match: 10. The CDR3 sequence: CASSSGTGRLSEQYF. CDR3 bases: TGTGCCAGCAGCTCAGGGACAGGGCGGTTGAGCGAGCAGTACTTC. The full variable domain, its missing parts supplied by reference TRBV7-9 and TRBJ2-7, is DTGVSQNPRHKITKRGQNVTFRCDPISEHNRLYWYRQTLGQGPEFLTYFQNEAQLEKSRLLSDRFSAERPKGSFSTLEIQRTEQGDSAMYLCASSSGTGRLSEQYFGPGTRLTVT.